There are a few counts of the clone carrying this TCR beta chain. What it binds is unknown. The V gene lost 6 bases and the J gene lost 7 bases, with 21 bases spanning the gap. CDR3 length: 16 amino acids. These data are taken from a study of T-cell memory formation after mild COVID-19. Study-wide results and caveats: CD4+ contracting clones were mainly CM and EM; CD8+ ones, EMRA. That cross-reactive memory joined was suggested by some responding clones appearing in pre-infection memory. The authors left the SARS-CoV-2 specificity of second-wave clones peaking on day 37 unconfirmed.

5'RACE primed at constant segments yielded TCR alpha and TCR beta cDNA libraries bearing sample barcodes and UMIs. TCRdb passed the 5' RACE reads through MiXCR, listing each CDR3 protein once. The repertoire holds 180,000 or so distinct CDR3 sequences, with around a tenth as singletons. The clonotype was recovered from a man younger than 30 who had mild COVID-19 (a few samples of this study predate the infection). Cell type and time point are not known. The chain recombines TRBV12-3 or TRBV12-4 with TRBJ1-4; the D gene is possibly TRBD1 (6 bases). Material: PBMCs or a T cell subset sorted from them (not recorded which). The CDR3 DNA reads TGTGCCAGCAGCACGTCAACAGGGAGGGCAGGTGAAAAACTGTTTTTT. Translation gives CASSTSTGRAGEKLFF.